These 9 T cell receptor beta chains originate from one sample sequenced in a study of T cells after yellow fever vaccination. TCRdb analysed the 5' RACE reads with MiXCR anew, one entry per CDR3 protein. The sample holds 500,000 to 650,000 distinct CDR3 sequences, 9% to 15% seen once. This sample comprised PBMCs, obtained on the day of the yellow fever booster vaccination. The source of these receptors is a man aged 25 to 40 who received the YFV17D yellow fever vaccine.

The V call is TRBV18, the J call TRBJ2-1, with 14 positions matching TRBD2. V trimming: 1 base; J trimming: 5 bases; junction bases outside the gene matches: 4. This CDR3 has 17 amino acids. Germline values: CDR1 KGHSH, CDR2 LQKENI. For the CDR3, the DNA is TGTGCCAGCTCACCACGGACTAGCGGGAGGCCGCACAATGAGCAGTTCTTC. This sequence encodes CASSPRTSGRPHNEQFF.

This clonotype was seen more than once but under ten times. The chain employs TRBV9 and TRBJ2-5, with 8 bases aligning to TRBD1. Germline lookup yields CDR1 SGDLS and CDR2 YYNGEE. The J segment lost 2 bases and the V segment lost 4 bases, leaving 10 bases of the junction unmatched. The CDR3 is made up of 16 amino acids. The CDR3 DNA sequence: TGTGCCAGCAGCCCGCAAACCCGGACAGGGCAAGAGACCCAGTACTTC. Translating gives CASSPQTRTGQETQYF. Looking up the rest from reference TRBV9 and TRBJ2-5 gives the full variable domain: DSGVTQTPKHLITATGQRVTLRCSPRSGDLSVYWYQQSLDQGLQFLIQYYNGEERAKGNILERFSAQQFPDLHSELNLSSLELGDSALYFCASSPQTRTGQETQYFGPGTRLLVL.

The gene calls are TRBV6-2 or TRBV6-3 and TRBJ2-7; 7 bases match TRBD2. The CDR3 loop spans 12 amino acids. Trimming took 6 bases from V and 2 from J; bases not matched to a gene: 1. Per the germline V gene, CDR1 is MNHEY and CDR2 is SVGEGT. This CDR3 is CASRGTTYEQYF. Written as DNA, the CDR3 is TGTGCCAGCAGAGGGACTACCTACGAGCAGTACTTC.

This clonotype occurred many times. The rearrangement joins TRBV6-5 to TRBJ2-7; D may be TRBD2 (6 bases). V was pared by 6 bases and J by 2 bases, with 11 bases between. The CDR3 length is 13 residues. CDR1 and CDR2 from the germline V gene are MNHEY and SVGAGI. The CDR3 DNA follows: TGTGCCAGCAGCTATGGGGGGACCTACGAGCAGTACTTC. This codes for CASSYGGTYEQYF.

There are many counts of this clonotype. The chain couples TRBV2 to TRBJ1-1; 9 bases line up with TRBD1. Germline assignment: CDR1 SNHLY and CDR2 FYNNEI. With V trimmed by 6 bases and J by 5 bases, 7 bases remained unmatched. The CDR3 runs 14 residues. This chain's CDR3 is CASSFDRGGTEAFF. In nucleotides, the CDR3 is TGTGCCAGCAGCTTCGACAGGGGGGGGACTGAAGCTTTCTTT. Based on the CDR3 plus reference TRBV2 and TRBJ1-1, the full variable domain is EPEVTQTPSHQVTQMGQEVILRCVPISNHLYFYWYRQILGQKVEFLVSFYNNEISEKSEIFDDQFSVERPDGSNFTLKIRSTKLEDSAMYFCASSFDRGGTEAFFGQGTRLTVV.

There are a few counts of this clonotype. The V gene is TRBV5-1, the J gene TRBJ2-3; possible D gene TRBD2, 6 bases. Germline CDR1 and CDR2: SGHRS and YFSETQ. The CDR3 covers 14 residues. With 4 bases removed from V and 5 bases from J, the gap between germline ends came to 14 bases. DNA of the CDR3: TGCGCCAGCAGCGCGGGGTCTCAGATAGATACGCAGTATTTT. Translating gives CASSAGSQIDTQYF.

To note about this clonotype: At one boundary the junction diverges from the germline segment, which might be a read error. V usage is TRBV6-5 and J usage is TRBJ2-7; possibly TRBD1 or TRBD2 for D (5 bases each). This CDR3 has 13 residues. The germline V gene encodes CDR1 MNHEY and CDR2 SVGAGI. CDR3 protein: CASSYSILGELYF. The CDR3 nucleotides read TGTGCCAGCAGTTACTCCATCCTAGGGGAGCTGTACTTC.

This clonotype was counted a few times. This chain joins TRBV7-9 and TRBJ2-1, with a possible D match to TRBD1 (6 bases). Germline CDR1 reads SEHNR; CDR2 reads FQNEAQ (reference sequence). The CDR3 length is 15 residues. Trimming took off 6 bases at V and 4 bases at J, with 16 bases between the two ends. CDR3 amino acids: CASRPETGIYNEQFF. The DNA for the CDR3 is TGTGCCAGCAGGCCCGAAACAGGGATATACAATGAGCAGTTCTTC.

J is TRBJ2-1 and V is TRBV20-1; D remains ambiguous. This CDR3 has 10 residues. Per germline, CDR1 DFQATT and CDR2 SNEGSKA (reference sequence). Here the CDR3 DNA reads TGCAGCCCTGTTAACAATGAGCAGTTCTTC. Translating gives CSPVNNEQFF.